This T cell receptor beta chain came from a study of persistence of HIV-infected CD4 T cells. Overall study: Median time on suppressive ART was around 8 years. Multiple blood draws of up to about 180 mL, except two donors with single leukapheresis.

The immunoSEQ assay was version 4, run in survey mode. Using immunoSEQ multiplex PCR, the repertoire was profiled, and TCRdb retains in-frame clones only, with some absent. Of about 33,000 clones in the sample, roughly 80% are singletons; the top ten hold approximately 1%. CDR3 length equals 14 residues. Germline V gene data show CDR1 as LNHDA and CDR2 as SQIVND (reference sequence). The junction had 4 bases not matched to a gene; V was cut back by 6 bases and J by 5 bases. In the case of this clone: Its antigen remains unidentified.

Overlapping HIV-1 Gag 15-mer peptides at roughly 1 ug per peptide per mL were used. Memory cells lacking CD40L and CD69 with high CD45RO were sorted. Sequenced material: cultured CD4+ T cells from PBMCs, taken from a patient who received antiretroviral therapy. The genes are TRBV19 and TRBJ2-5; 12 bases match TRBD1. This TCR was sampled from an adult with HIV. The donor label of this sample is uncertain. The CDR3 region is CASRGQGAYETQYF. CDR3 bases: TGTGCCAGTAGGGGACAGGGGGCTTACGAGACCCAGTACTTC.